This paragraph covers one T cell receptor (beta chain) sequence. Germline assignment: CDR1 LNHDA and CDR2 SQIVND (reference sequence). There are 13 residues in the CDR3. Trimming removed 5 bases from V and 6 bases from J, with 14 bases in between. The table came from immunoSEQ multiplex PCR; TCRdb's copy has only in-frame clones and leaves some out. The sample has tens of thousands of clones, about 89% seen once. These data originate in a study of control samples from healthy donors and cancer patients. The source of this sequence is a middle-aged man in good health. The chain has TRBV19 and TRBJ2-7; D may be TRBD1 or TRBD2 (5 bases each). The specimen was blood. CDR3 sequence: CASSRDRVSEQYF. CDR3 in DNA: TGTGCCAGTAGTCGGGACCGAGTAAGCGAGCAGTACTTC.